Below, one T cell receptor (beta chain) is given with its context. The data derive from a study of control samples from healthy donors and cancer patients. TCRdb's copy holds only in-frame clones and misses some; the assay was immunoSEQ multiplex PCR. Here the sample spans over 150,000 clones, 91% being singletons. CDR1 is SGDLS, CDR2 YYNGEE, per germline. V lost 0 bases to trimming and J lost 5 bases, with 11 bases between them. The CDR3 length is 14 residues. The specimen sequenced was blood. This TCR came from a woman aged 40 to 55 in good health. V usage is TRBV9 and J usage is TRBJ1-1, with a possible D match to TRBD1 (5 bases). DNA of the CDR3: TGTGCCAGCAGCGTAGAAGGGAGGGGAACTGAAGCTTTCTTT. As protein: CASSVEGRGTEAFF.